The rows below give T cell receptor beta chains drawn from one sample of a study of blood T cell repertoires in COVID-19. Sequencing used immunoSEQ multiplex PCR; TCRdb keeps in-frame clones, though not all of them. The sample yields about 360,000 clones, around 87% seen once. Sequencing was performed on peripheral blood. These receptors were obtained from a human donor in a cohort sampled during active COVID-19. Both conserved end residues are part of each CDR3. The D gene is left open where the match is weak. A row's size may be missing; if present it is once, few, many or a size class.

TRBJ1-5	TRBD1	TRBV5-6	once	TGTGCCAGCAGCCAAACGGGACAGGGGGTTTTATTTAGCAATCAGCCCCAGCATTTT	CASSQTGQGVLFSNQPQHF
TRBJ2-2	TRBD1	TRBV27	once	TGTGCCAGCAGTCCGGGGACAGGGAACACCGGGGAGCTGTTTTTT	CASSPGTGNTGELFF
TRBJ2-7	TRBD1	TRBV5-1	.	TGCGCCAGCAGCTTGTTGGCGACACAGGGGGCGCGAGAGCAGTACTTC	CASSLLATQGAREQYF
TRBJ1-5	.	TRBV19	.	TGTGCCAGTAGTATCGGGGGGGAGGATAGCAATCAGCCCCAGCATTTT	CASSIGGEDSNQPQHF
TRBJ2-3	.	TRBV6-1	.	TGTGCCAGCAGTGAAGCGATAGTGGGCACAGATACGCAGTATTTT	CASSEAIVGTDTQYF
TRBJ2-5	.	TRBV19	.	TGTGCCAGTAGTAGGTCGCAGGAGACCCAGTACTTC	CASSRSQETQYF
TRBJ1-2	TRBD1	TRBV18	.	TGTGCCAGCTCACCCTCTACTGGACAGGGTGGGAATGGCTACACCTTC	CASSPSTGQGGNGYTF
TRBJ2-5	TRBD1	TRBV19	.	TGTGCCAGTAGTACCCTATCAGGGGGCGCGGAGACCCAGTACTTC	CASSTLSGGAETQYF
TRBJ1-1	.	TRBV15	many	TGTGCCACCAGCAGGTTCACAGGGTTCGGACGTAACACTGAAGCTTTCTTT	CATSRFTGFGRNTEAFF
TRBJ2-1	TRBD2	TRBV27	many	TGTGCCAGCAATCGCCTAGCGGGAGTCGGTGAGCAGTTCTTC	CASNRLAGVGEQFF
TRBJ1-1	TRBD1	TRBV5-1	once	TGCGCCAGCAGCTTTATTACAGGGGGCGGAGGAACTGAAGCTTTCTTT	CASSFITGGGGTEAFF
TRBJ2-2	TRBD1	TRBV6-5	.	TGTGCCAGCAGTTCTGGACAGGTAGCCACCGGGGAGCTGTTTTTT	CASSSGQVATGELFF
TRBJ1-3	.	TRBV19	.	TGTGCCACCTTAGAACAGGGAACTGGAAACACCATATATTTT	CATLEQGTGNTIYF
TRBJ1-4	.	TRBV15	.	TGTGCCACCAGCAGAGAAGGCAGGGGAAATGAAAAACTGTTTTTT	CATSREGRGNEKLFF
TRBJ2-3	TRBD2	TRBV19	once	TGTGCCAGTAGTAACCCGAGACGAGCGGGGGCGGGGGATACGCAGTATTTT	CASSNPRRAGAGDTQYF
TRBJ1-4	.	TRBV19	.	TGTGCCAGTAGTATGGAGGGAAGGGCTGAAAAACTGTTTTTT	CASSMEGRAEKLFF
TRBJ2-3	TRBD2	TRBV5-1	.	TGCGCCAGTTTCAAACAAGCGGGAGCTCGCACAGATACGCAGTATTTT	CASFKQAGARTDTQYF
TRBJ1-1	.	TRBV19	.	TGTGCCAGTAGTACGACAGTGAACACTGAAGCTTTCTTT	CASSTTVNTEAFF
TRBJ2-7	TRBD1	TRBV18	.	TGTGCCAGCTCACGCCAGGGACAGATCTACGAGCAGTACTTC	CASSRQGQIYEQYF
TRBJ2-5	TRBD2	TRBV4-1	.	TGCGCCAGCAGACCAACTAGCGGGGGAACGCAAGAGACCCAGTACTTC	CASRPTSGGTQETQYF
TRBJ2-1	TRBD2	TRBV27	.	TGTGCCAGCAGTTTAACTAGCGGGACTTACAATGAGCAGTTCTTC	CASSLTSGTYNEQFF
TRBJ2-5	TRBD1	TRBV6-5	.	TGTGCCAGCAGCACGGGACAGGGTAGCCAAGAGACCCAGTACTTC	CASSTGQGSQETQYF
TRBJ2-1	.	TRBV7-2	.	TGTGCCAGCAGCTTAGTTGGGGGGAGGGAGCAGTTCTTC	CASSLVGGREQFF
TRBJ1-2	.	TRBV9	.	TGTGCCAGCAGCGTAGGTCCCGGAGAGGAAGGCTACACCTTC	CASSVGPGEEGYTF
TRBJ1-3	.	TRBV9	.	TGTGCCAGCAGCGTTCATGCGGGGAAGAGCTCTGGAAACACCATATATTTT	CASSVHAGKSSGNTIYF
TRBJ1-6	.	TRBV6-5	.	TGTGCCAGCAGTTATCAGAACGAAATCAATTCACCCCTCCACTTT	CASSYQNEINSPLHF
TRBJ2-5	TRBD2	TRBV28	.	TGTGCCCACGGACTAGCGGGGGCCCAAGAGACCCAGTACTTC	CAHGLAGAQETQYF
TRBJ2-2	TRBD1	TRBV30	.	TGTGCCTGGAACCGGGACAGGGAGGCCGGGGAGCTGTTTTTT	CAWNRDREAGELFF
TRBJ2-1	.	TRBV12-5	.	TGTGCTAGTGGTTTATTCCCCGTAGCGGCAACCTACAATGAGCAGTTCTTC	CASGLFPVAATYNEQFF
TRBJ2-7	TRBD1	TRBV11-2	once	TGTGCCAGCAGCCCCGACAGGGCCTACGAGCAGTACTTC	CASSPDRAYEQYF
TRBJ2-5	TRBD2	TRBV20-1	once	TGCAGTGCTAGTTGGGTGACTAGCGGGTATGAAGAGACCCAGTACTTC	CSASWVTSGYEETQYF
TRBJ2-1	.	TRBV28	few	TGTGCCAGCCGACAGGACAATGAGCAGTTCTTC	CASRQDNEQFF
TRBJ1-2	TRBD1	TRBV5-6	.	TGTGCCAGCAGACAGGGGGCGCTCAAGCCTGGCTACACCTTC	CASRQGALKPGYTF
TRBJ2-7	.	TRBV2	.	TGTGCCAGCACTAACGACAGGAGCTCCTACGAGCAGTACTTC	CASTNDRSSYEQYF
TRBJ2-6	.	TRBV2	.	TGTGCCAGCAGGGCCCCCAACACAGGGTTGGACGGGGCCAACGTCCTGACTTTC	CASRAPNTGLDGANVLTF
TRBJ1-1	.	TRBV5-1	few	TGCGCCAGCAGCCTTACTTTGAGCACTGAAGCTTTCTTT	CASSLTLSTEAFF
TRBJ2-5	TRBD2	TRBV29-1	once	TGCAGCCTTACTAGCGGGGGGCCCCGGGAGACCCAGTACTTC	CSLTSGGPRETQYF
TRBJ2-7	TRBD1	TRBV11-2	.	TGTGCCAGCAGCCAGAGGGACAGGGGAGACTACGAGCAGTACTTC	CASSQRDRGDYEQYF
TRBJ2-2	TRBD2	TRBV9	.	TGTGCCAGCAGCTTTCGGACTAGCGGAAACACCGGGGAGCTGTTTTTT	CASSFRTSGNTGELFF
TRBJ2-3	TRBD1	TRBV5-1	.	TGCGCCAGCAGCTCGCACAGGGGTTCAAGCACAGATACGCAGTATTTT	CASSSHRGSSTDTQYF